This T cell receptor beta chain was captured in a study of blood T cell repertoires in COVID-19. The overall study: Acute-phase and convalescent COVID-19 samples originated in the United States, Italy and Spain. PBMCs, B-cell-depleted T cells, or T cells provided the cDNA or gDNA that made up the material.

Original processing notes: Reference gene primer amplification yielded estimated nucleated cell counts. The assay was immunoSEQ multiplex PCR, and TCRdb's table has in-frame clones only and misses some. V and J calls and clone size follow that table, whereas D and trimming were derived from the DNA. The sample lists under 250,000 clones; 75% to 90% were seen once. Germline V gene lookup returns CDR1 SEHNR and CDR2 FQNEAQ (reference sequence). Trimming shortened V by 3 bases and J by 5 bases, and 10 bases separated the two germline ends. This CDR3 is built from 14 residues. Input material: peripheral blood. This clonotype originated in an older woman with active or convalescent COVID-19. The chain recombines TRBV7-9 with TRBJ2-2; a possible D gene is TRBD2 (5 bases). CDR3 sequence (DNA): TGTGCCAGCAGCTTCTACCGGAGGACCGGGGAGCTGTTTTTT. Translation: CASSFYRRTGELFF.